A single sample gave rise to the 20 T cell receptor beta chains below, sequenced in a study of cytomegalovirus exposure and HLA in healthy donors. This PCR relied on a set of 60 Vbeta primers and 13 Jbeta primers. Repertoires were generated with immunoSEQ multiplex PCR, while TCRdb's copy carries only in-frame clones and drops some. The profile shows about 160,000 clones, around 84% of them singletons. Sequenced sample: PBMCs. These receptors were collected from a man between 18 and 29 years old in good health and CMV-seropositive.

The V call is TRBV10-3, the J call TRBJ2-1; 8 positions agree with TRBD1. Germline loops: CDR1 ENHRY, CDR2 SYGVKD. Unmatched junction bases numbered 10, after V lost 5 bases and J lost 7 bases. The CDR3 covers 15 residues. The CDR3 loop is CAISLVDRDANEQFF. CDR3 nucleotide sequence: TGTGCCATCAGTTTGGTGGACAGGGATGCAAATGAGCAGTTCTTC.

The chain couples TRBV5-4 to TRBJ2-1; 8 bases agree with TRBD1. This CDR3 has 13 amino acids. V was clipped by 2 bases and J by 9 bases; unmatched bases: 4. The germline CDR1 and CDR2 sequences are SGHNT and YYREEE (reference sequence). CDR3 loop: CASSFQGAGEQFF. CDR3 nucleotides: TGTGCCAGCAGCTTCCAGGGGGCAGGTGAGCAGTTCTTC.

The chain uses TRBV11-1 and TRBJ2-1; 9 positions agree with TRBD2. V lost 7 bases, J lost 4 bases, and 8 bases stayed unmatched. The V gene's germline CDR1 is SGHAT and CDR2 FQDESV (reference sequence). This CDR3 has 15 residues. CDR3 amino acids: CASTFSGGSYNEQFF. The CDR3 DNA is TGTGCCAGCACCTTCAGCGGGGGGTCATACAATGAGCAGTTCTTC.

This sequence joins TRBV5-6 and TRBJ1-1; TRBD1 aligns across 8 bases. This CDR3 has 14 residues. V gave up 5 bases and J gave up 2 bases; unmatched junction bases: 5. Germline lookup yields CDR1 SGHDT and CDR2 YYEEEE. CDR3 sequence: CASRNRGFNTEAFF. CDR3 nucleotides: TGTGCCAGCAGGAACAGGGGGTTCAACACTGAAGCTTTCTTT.

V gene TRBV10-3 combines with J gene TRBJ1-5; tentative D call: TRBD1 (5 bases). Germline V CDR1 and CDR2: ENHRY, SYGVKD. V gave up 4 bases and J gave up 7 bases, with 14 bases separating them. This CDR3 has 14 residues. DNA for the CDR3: TGTGCCATCAGTGTCGGAGGGGCCGGACAGCCCCAGCATTTT. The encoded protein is CAISVGGAGQPQHF.

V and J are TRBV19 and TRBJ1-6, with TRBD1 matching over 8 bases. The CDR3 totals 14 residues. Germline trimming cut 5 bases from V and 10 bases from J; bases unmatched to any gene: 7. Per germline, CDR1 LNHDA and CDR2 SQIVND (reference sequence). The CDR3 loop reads CASSPGGGNSPLHF. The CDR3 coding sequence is TGTGCCAGTAGTCCAGGGGGCGGTAACTCACCCCTCCACTTT.

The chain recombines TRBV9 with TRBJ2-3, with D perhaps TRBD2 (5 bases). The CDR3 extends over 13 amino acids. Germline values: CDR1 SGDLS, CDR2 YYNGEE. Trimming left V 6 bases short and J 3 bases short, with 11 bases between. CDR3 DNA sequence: TGTGCCAGCAACCGGGGAAATACAGATACGCAGTATTTT. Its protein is CASNRGNTDTQYF. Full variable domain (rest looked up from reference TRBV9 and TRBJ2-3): DSGVTQTPKHLITATGQRVTLRCSPRSGDLSVYWYQQSLDQGLQFLIQYYNGEERAKGNILERFSAQQFPDLHSELNLSSLELGDSALYFCASNRGNTDTQYFGPGTRLTVL.

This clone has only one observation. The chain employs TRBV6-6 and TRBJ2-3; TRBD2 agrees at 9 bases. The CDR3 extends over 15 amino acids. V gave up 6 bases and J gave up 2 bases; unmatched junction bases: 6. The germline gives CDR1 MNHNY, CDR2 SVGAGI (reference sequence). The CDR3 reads CASRVGGGVTDTQYF. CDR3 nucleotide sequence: TGTGCCAGCAGGGTGGGCGGGGGGGTCACAGATACGCAGTATTTT.

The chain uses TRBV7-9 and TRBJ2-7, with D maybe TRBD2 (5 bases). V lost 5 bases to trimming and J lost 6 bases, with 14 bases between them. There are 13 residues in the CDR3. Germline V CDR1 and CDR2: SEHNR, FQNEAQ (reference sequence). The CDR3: CASSPLESREQYF. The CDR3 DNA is TGTGCCAGCAGCCCACTAGAATCACGCGAGCAGTACTTC. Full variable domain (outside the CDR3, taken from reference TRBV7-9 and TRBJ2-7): DTGVSQNPRHKITKRGQNVTFRCDPISEHNRLYWYRQTLGQGPEFLTYFQNEAQLEKSRLLSDRFSAERPKGSFSTLEIQRTEQGDSAMYLCASSPLESREQYFGPGTRLTVT.

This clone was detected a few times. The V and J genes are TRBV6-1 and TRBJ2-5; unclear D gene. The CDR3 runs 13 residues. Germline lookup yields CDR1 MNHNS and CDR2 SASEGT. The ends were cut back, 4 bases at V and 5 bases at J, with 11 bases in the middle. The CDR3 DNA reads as TGTGCCAGCAGTGGGTCATCCAGGGAGACCCAGTACTTC. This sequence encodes CASSGSSRETQYF.

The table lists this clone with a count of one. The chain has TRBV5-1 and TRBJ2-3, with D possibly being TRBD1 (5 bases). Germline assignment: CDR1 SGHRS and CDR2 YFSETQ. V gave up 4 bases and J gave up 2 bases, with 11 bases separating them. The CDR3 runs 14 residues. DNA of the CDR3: TGCGCCAGCAGCACGACAGCCCACACAGATACGCAGTATTTT. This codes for CASSTTAHTDTQYF.

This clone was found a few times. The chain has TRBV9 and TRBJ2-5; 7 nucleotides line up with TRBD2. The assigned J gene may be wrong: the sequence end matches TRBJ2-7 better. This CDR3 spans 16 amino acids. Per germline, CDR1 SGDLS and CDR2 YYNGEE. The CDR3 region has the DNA TGTGCCAGCAGCCAGGATGTCGGGGGGATTTTGGACGAGCAGTACTTC. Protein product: CASSQDVGGILDEQYF.

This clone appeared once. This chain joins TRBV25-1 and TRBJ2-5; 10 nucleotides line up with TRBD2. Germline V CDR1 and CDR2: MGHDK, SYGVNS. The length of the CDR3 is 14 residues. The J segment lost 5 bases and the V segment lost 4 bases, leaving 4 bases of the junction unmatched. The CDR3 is CASSVSGGWETQYF. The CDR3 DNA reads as TGTGCCAGCAGTGTTAGCGGGGGGTGGGAGACCCAGTACTTC.

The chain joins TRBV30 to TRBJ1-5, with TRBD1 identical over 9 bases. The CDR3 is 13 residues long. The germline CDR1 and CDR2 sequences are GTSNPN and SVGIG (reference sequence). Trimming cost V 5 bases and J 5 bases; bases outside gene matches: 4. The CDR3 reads CAWGTGQDQPQHF. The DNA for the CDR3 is TGTGCCTGGGGGACAGGGCAGGATCAGCCCCAGCATTTT.

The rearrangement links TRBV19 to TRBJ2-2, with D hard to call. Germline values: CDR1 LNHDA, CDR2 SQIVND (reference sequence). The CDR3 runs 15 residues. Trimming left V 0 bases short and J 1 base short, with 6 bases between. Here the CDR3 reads CASSIDIWNTGELFF. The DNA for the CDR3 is TGTGCCAGTAGTATAGATATTTGGAACACCGGGGAGCTGTTTTTT.

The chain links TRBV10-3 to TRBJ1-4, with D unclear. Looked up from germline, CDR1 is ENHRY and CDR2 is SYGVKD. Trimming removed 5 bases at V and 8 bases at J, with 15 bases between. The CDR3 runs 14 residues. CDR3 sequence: CAISTEGGREKLFF. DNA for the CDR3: TGTGCCATCAGTACTGAGGGAGGACGAGAAAAACTGTTTTTT.

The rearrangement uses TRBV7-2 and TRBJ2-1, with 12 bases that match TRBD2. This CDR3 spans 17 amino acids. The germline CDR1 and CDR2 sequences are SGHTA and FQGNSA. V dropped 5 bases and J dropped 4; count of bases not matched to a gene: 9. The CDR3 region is CASSTRRLAGGYNEQFF. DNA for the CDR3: TGTGCCAGCAGCACCCGACGGCTAGCGGGGGGGTACAATGAGCAGTTCTTC.

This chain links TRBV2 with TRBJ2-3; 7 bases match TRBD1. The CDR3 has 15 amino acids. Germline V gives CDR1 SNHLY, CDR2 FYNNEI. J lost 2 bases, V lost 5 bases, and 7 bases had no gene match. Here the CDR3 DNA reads TGTGCCAGCAGTTTTTGGACAGGAAACACAGATACGCAGTATTTT. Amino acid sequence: CASSFWTGNTDTQYF.

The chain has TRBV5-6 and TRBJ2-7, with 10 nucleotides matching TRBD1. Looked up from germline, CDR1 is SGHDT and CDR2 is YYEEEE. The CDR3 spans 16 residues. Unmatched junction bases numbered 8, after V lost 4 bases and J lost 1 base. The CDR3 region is CASSPGQGGWSYEQYF. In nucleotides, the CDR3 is TGTGCCAGCAGCCCAGGACAGGGGGGTTGGTCCTACGAGCAGTACTTC. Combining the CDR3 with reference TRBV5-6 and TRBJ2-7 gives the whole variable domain DAGVTQSPTHLIKTRGQQVTLRCSPKSGHDTVSWYQQALGQGPQFIFQYYEEEERQRGNFPDRFSGHQFPNYSSELNVNALLLGDSALYLCASSPGQGGWSYEQYFGPGTRLTVT.

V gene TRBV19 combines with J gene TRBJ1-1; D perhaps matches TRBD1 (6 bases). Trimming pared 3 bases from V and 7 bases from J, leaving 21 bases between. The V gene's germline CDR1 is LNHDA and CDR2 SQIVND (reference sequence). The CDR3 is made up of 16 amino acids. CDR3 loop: CASSIEYRAPKHEAFF. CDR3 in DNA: TGTGCCAGTAGTATTGAATACAGGGCCCCGAAGCATGAAGCTTTCTTT.